This T cell receptor beta chain was captured by sequencing in a study of Ad26.COV2.S vaccination and SARS-CoV-2 variants. Background on the study: The study gave Ad26.COV2.S intramuscularly, once or twice 56 days apart.

Treatment of the sample: some 20 received Ad26.COV2.S at low or high dose, single or two shots; a few received placebo; per-sample allocation not given. Vaccine and placebo recipients were sampled on day 63 after the first injection. SARS-CoV-2 spike from the Wuhan strain was encoded by the vaccine, an Ad26 vector. TCRdb's copy holds only in-frame clones and misses some; the assay was immunoSEQ multiplex PCR. The repertoire holds 350,000 to 450,000 clones, about 85% seen once, with 2.5% to 3.5% in the top ten. Concerning this clone: The antigen remains unidentified.

CDR1 and CDR2 (germline): SGHRS, YFSETQ. The CDR3 covers 13 residues. The V gene lost 0 bases and the J gene lost 2 bases, with 4 bases spanning the gap. Regarding the study as a whole: Reports say spike-specific CD8+ and CD4+ T cell responses covered substantial breadth after vaccination. Researchers reported similar non-spike TCR breadth in vaccine and placebo recipients.

V is TRBV5-1 and J is TRBJ2-3; D ambiguous. This sequence was found in a person between 18 and 65 years old who received the Ad26.COV2.S COVID-19 vaccine or a placebo. The source material was peripheral blood, sampled in a trial of Ad26.COV2.S vaccine versus placebo. The CDR3 DNA reads TGCGCCAGCAGCTTGGGGCTCACAGATACGCAGTATTTT. It encodes CASSLGLTDTQYF.